The clone carrying this T cell receptor (beta chain) occurred many times. Its antigen is currently unknown. The sample belongs to a study of T cell repertoires in cytomegalovirus infection. Study background: HLA-C-restricted CMV epitopes, recently identified, and well-studied HLA-B-restricted ones were used by the study. Study-wide results and limits: CMV carriers with the relevant HLA were identified by cumulative public TCR beta family frequency.

TCRdb analysed the reads with MiXCR anew, one entry per CDR3 protein. The repertoire holds roughly 990,000 distinct CDR3 sequences, around 31% seen once, with more than 12% in the top ten. The receptor comes from a human donor in good health (CMV status not recorded). Some clones in this sample may be carry-over from other donors' samples. The sequenced sample was cultured CD8+ T cells from PBMCs, obtained from culture after CMV antigen stimulation.

CDR3 residues: CASSGDISYEQYF. As DNA, the CDR3 is TGTGCCAGCAGCGGGGACATCTCCTACGAGCAGTACTTC. This sequence joins TRBV7-2 and TRBJ2-7; D possibly corresponds to TRBD1 (6 bases). There are 13 residues in the CDR3. In germline, CDR1 is SGHTA, CDR2 FQGNSA. V gave up 5 bases and J gave up 0 bases, with 8 bases separating them.